The T cell receptor beta chain described here comes from a study of CD8 T cells in ankylosing spondylitis. Study results and caveats: In ankylosing spondylitis patients, matched synovial fluid reportedly showed significant enrichment of disease-linked clones. The authors found the disease-linked clones to be CD8+ and relatively rare in peripheral blood. In ankylosing spondylitis blood, a motif of seven to nine highly homologous TCR beta variants appeared characteristic.

Germline V gene data show CDR1 as DFQATT and CDR2 as SNEGSKA (reference sequence). V shed 6 bases and J shed 7 bases, with 15 bases lying between them. The CDR3 has 12 residues. This clonotype was found a few times. The target antigen is unknown. TCRdb analysed the 5' RACE reads with MiXCR anew, one entry per CDR3 protein. The sample records 400,000 to 450,000 distinct CDR3 sequences, approximately 17% being singletons. The chain employs TRBV20-1 and TRBJ1-2, with D perhaps matching TRBD1 (6 bases). The sample was blood, either unsorted or a sorted T cell fraction (not recorded which). This clonotype originated in a male donor with ankylosing spondylitis. The CDR3, as DNA: TGCAGTGCCCACCCGGGGGGCGGTGGCTACACCTTC. Its translation is CSAHPGGGGYTF.